This T cell receptor (beta chain) was sequenced in a study of OX40 agonist ivuxolimab in advanced cancers. Study information: Dose-escalation patients suffered from hepatocellular carcinoma, melanoma, renal cell or head and neck cancer.

Blood sampling was done at baseline, cycle 4 day 1, and cycle 7 day 1. Germline V gives CDR1 LGHNA, CDR2 YNFKEQ. With V trimmed by 4 bases and J by 6 bases, 13 bases remained unmatched. There are 16 residues in the CDR3. Clones were read by immunoSEQ multiplex PCR, and TCRdb kept only the in-frame ones, dropping some. The sample gives about 62,000 clones, roughly 78% of which show up once; roughly a tenth is in the top ten. Source: CD4+ or CD8+ T cells sorted from blood, taken in a trial of the OX40 agonist ivuxolimab. The clonotype originates from an adult with an advanced solid tumor such as melanoma, head and neck, liver or kidney cancer. The V gene is TRBV4-2, the J gene TRBJ2-3, with 7 bases identical to TRBD2. The CDR3 bases are TGTGCCAGCAGCCCCACCTGGGGGGGGAAGGGGGATACGCAGTATTTT. Translated, it gives CASSPTWGGKGDTQYF.